Listed here are 8 T cell receptor beta chains from one sample, sequenced in a study of CD8+ T cells in alopecia areata. Sequencing relied on a cDNA template that was reverse transcribed from extracted RNA. Only in-frame clones appear in the TCRdb table, and some are missing; sequencing was by immunoSEQ multiplex PCR. The table includes roughly 11,000 clones, about 59% detected once. Alopecia areata patients had lesional scalp punch biopsies and peripheral blood taken from them. Source material: skin. The receptors come from a human donor with alopecia areata.

The chain carries TRBV27 and TRBJ2-5; 11 bases fit TRBD1. CDR1 and CDR2 from the germline V gene are MNHEY and SMNVEV (reference sequence). The junction had 4 bases not matched to a gene; V was cut back by 8 bases and J by 5 bases. The CDR3 consists of 13 residues. The CDR3 nucleotides read TGTGCCAGCTCGGGACAGGGGGTTGAGACCCAGTACTTC. Translation: CASSGQGVETQYF.

The chain couples TRBV30 to TRBJ1-6, with D possibly TRBD1 on 6 matching bases. The CDR3 runs 16 residues. Germline V gene lookup returns CDR1 GTSNPN and CDR2 SVGIG (reference sequence). Trimming shortened V by 2 bases and J by 8 bases, and 19 bases separated the two germline ends. As DNA, the CDR3 is TGTGCCTGGAGTACGGGGGCCCGAATAGTTGATTCACCCCTCCACTTT. Its translation is CAWSTGARIVDSPLHF.

The CDR3 DNA follows: TGCAGCGTAGGTTACAATGAGCAGTTCTTC. Protein: CSVGYNEQFF. The chain joins TRBV29-1 to TRBJ2-1, with D uncertain. CDR1 SQVTM and CDR2 ANQGSEA come from the germline V gene. CDR3 length: 10 amino acids. Trimming left V 6 bases short and J 4 bases short, with 4 bases between.

This chain uses TRBV23-1 with TRBJ1-2; D ambiguous. TRBV23-1 is annotated as an ORF whose role is uncertain. The V and J ends lost 6 bases and 6 bases respectively, with 11 bases between them. The CDR3 contains 12 residues. The CDR3 region has the DNA TGCGCCAGCAGGGGAAATGAGGATGGCTACACCTTC. This translates into CASRGNEDGYTF.

The rearrangement links TRBV7-3 to TRBJ2-7; 10 bases fit TRBD2. There are 15 residues in the CDR3. The germline CDR1 and CDR2 sequences are SGHTA and FQGTGA. J lost 0 bases, V lost 4 bases, and 3 bases had no gene match. CDR3 in DNA: TGTGCCAGCAGCTCCCTAGCGGGGGACTCCTACGAGCAGTACTTC. Residues: CASSSLAGDSYEQYF. The full variable domain, completed using reference TRBV7-3 and TRBJ2-7, is GAGVSQTPSNKVTEKGKYVELRCDPISGHTALYWYRQSLGQGPEFLIYFQGTGAADDSGLPNDRFFAVRPEGSVSTLKIQRTERGDSAVYLCASSSLAGDSYEQYFGPGTRLTVT.

The chain joins TRBV25-1 to TRBJ2-3; D unresolved. The CDR3 loop spans 16 amino acids. Per germline, CDR1 MGHDK and CDR2 SYGVNS. The V end lost 6 bases, the J end lost 5 bases, and 21 bases lay between the germline ends. The CDR3 region has the DNA TGTGCCAGCAGGGCTGCGACCGGCATAGTGGGAGATACGCAGTATTTT. Translating gives CASRAATGIVGDTQYF.

This clone occurred a few times. The rearrangement uses TRBV7-9 and TRBJ2-1; D is perhaps TRBD1 (6 bases). The CDR3 extends over 15 amino acids. Trimming took off 3 bases at V and 6 bases at J, with 15 bases between the two ends. The germline CDR1 and CDR2 sequences are SEHNR and FQNEAQ (reference sequence). The CDR3 sequence: CASSFRTERANEQFF. As DNA, the CDR3 is TGTGCCAGCAGCTTCCGGACAGAGAGGGCCAATGAGCAGTTCTTC.

The DNA for the CDR3 is TGTGCCAGCAGCCCTCGAGGGGCAGGTTCTGAAAAACTGTTTTTT. Residues: CASSPRGAGSEKLFF. The chain recombines TRBV7-8 with TRBJ1-4; D is possibly TRBD1 (5 bases). V gave up 5 bases and J gave up 7 bases, with 17 bases separating them. The CDR3 consists of 15 residues. Germline loops: CDR1 SGHVS, CDR2 FQNEAQ.